This T cell receptor (beta chain) was profiled in a study of patients and donors after allogeneic stem cell transplantation. TCRdb used MiXCR to reprocess the RT-PCR reads, holding one entry per CDR3 protein. The repertoire includes hundreds of thousands of distinct CDR3 sequences, around 15% of them detected once, and 7.2% sits in the top ten. V lost 5 bases and J lost 3, with 14 bases in between. Germline V gene sequence: CDR1 MNHEY, CDR2 SMNVEV (reference sequence). The CDR3 extends over 14 amino acids. This sequence joins TRBV27 and TRBJ2-7; the D gene is possibly TRBD1 (5 bases). The sequencing sample was made of blood, either unsorted or a sorted T cell fraction (not recorded which). This sequence was found in a human donor who was either an allogeneic HSCT recipient or a stem cell or donor lymphocyte infusion donor (not recorded which). It is not recorded whose cells these are; they may come from a transplant donor. CDR3 in DNA: TGTGCCAGCAGTCCTTTGGGGCGGTACTACGAGCAGTACTTC. Its translation is CASSPLGRYYEQYF.